The 15 T cell receptor beta chains in this list originate from one sample, sequenced in a study of response to subunit inactivated influenza vaccine. Each CDR3 protein gets one entry after TCRdb re-called the RT-PCR reads with MiXCR. The data hold roughly 790,000 distinct CDR3 sequences, with 21% observed a single time. The starting material was PBMCs from blood, obtained less than 6 days after vaccination. The receptors were sampled from a man aged 50 to 59 who received an inactivated influenza vaccine.

In its sample, this clonotype was seen a few times. The genes are TRBV12-3 or TRBV12-4 and TRBJ1-6; 7 positions match TRBD1. CDR3 length: 14 residues. Trimming removed 5 bases from V and 8 bases from J; junction bases left unmatched: 6. CDR3 nucleotides: TGTGCCAGCAGTCTTCGACAGGGTCATTCACCCCTCCACTTT. Amino acids: CASSLRQGHSPLHF.

This clonotype occurred many times. The V gene is TRBV20-1, the J gene TRBJ1-4; no clear D. CDR3 length: 12 residues. Trimming removed 5 bases at V and 3 bases at J, with 7 bases between. The germline CDR1 and CDR2 sequences are DFQATT and SNEGSKA (reference sequence). The CDR3 sequence: CSAEGPNEKLFF. The CDR3 region has the DNA TGCAGTGCTGAGGGTCCTAATGAAAAACTGTTTTTT.

This clonotype was observed many times. CDR3 region: CASSPRPTSPIAKNIQYF. The CDR3 DNA reads TGTGCCAGCAGCCCTCGACCGACAAGCCCCATAGCCAAAAACATTCAGTACTTC. The rearrangement links TRBV3-1 to TRBJ2-4; D gene uncertain. The CDR3 length is 18 residues. Germline values: CDR1 LGHDT, CDR2 YNNKEL (reference sequence). Trimming shortened V by 4 bases and J by 0 bases, and 19 bases separated the two germline ends.

The chain employs TRBV6-1 and TRBJ2-7; D may be TRBD1 (6 bases). Germline values: CDR1 MNHNS, CDR2 SASEGT. The CDR3 loop spans 15 amino acids. Trimming pared 4 bases from V and 2 bases from J, leaving 15 bases between. The CDR3 reads CASSVSSRGTYEQYF. In DNA, the CDR3 is TGTGCCAGCAGTGTTTCTAGTAGGGGGACCTACGAGCAGTACTTC.

This clonotype was seen a handful of times. This chain uses TRBV20-1 with TRBJ2-7; 7 positions match TRBD1. Germline V lookup: CDR1 DFQATT, CDR2 SNEGSKA (reference sequence). V trimming: 3 bases; J trimming: 6 bases; junction bases outside the gene matches: 11. The CDR3 extends over 14 amino acids. The CDR3: CSASDGTARTEQYF. The CDR3 DNA sequence: TGCAGTGCTAGCGACGGGACAGCGCGTACCGAGCAGTACTTC.

V gene TRBV20-1 combines with J gene TRBJ2-1, with TRBD1 matching 10 bases. V lost 5 bases, J lost 2 bases, and 3 bases stayed unmatched. The CDR3 loop spans 14 amino acids. The germline CDR1 and CDR2 sequences are DFQATT and SNEGSKA (reference sequence). The CDR3 region is CSADRGLPYNEQFF. The CDR3 DNA reads as TGCAGTGCTGACAGGGGGCTCCCCTACAATGAGCAGTTCTTC.

A single count supports this clonotype. The genes are TRBV5-6 and TRBJ2-5, with 11 positions matching TRBD2. The ends lost 8 bases at V and 5 bases at J; junction bases unmatched: 8. The CDR3 spans 14 residues. Germline assignment: CDR1 SGHDT and CDR2 YYEEEE. This CDR3 is CASPLAGVGETQYF. The CDR3 DNA reads TGTGCCAGTCCACTAGCGGGGGTGGGGGAGACCCAGTACTTC.

The chain combines TRBV11-2 with TRBJ2-6; 11 bases align to TRBD2. There are 20 residues in the CDR3. Germline CDR1 and CDR2: SGHAT and FQNNGV. J was trimmed by 1 base and V by 2 bases; bases with no gene match: 10. Here the CDR3 reads CASSLRALAGGRSGANVLTF. For the CDR3, the DNA is TGTGCCAGCAGCTTAAGGGCGCTAGCGGGGGGAAGATCTGGGGCCAACGTCCTGACTTTC.

V and J are TRBV5-1 and TRBJ1-5; D is undetermined. The V end lost 4 bases, the J end lost 4 bases, and 9 bases lay between the germline ends. Germline values: CDR1 SGHRS, CDR2 YFSETQ. CDR3 length: 13 residues. In DNA form, the CDR3 reads TGCGCCAGCAGCGTTGAGATAAATCAGCCCCAGCATTTT. Its protein is CASSVEINQPQHF.

The chain couples TRBV12-3 or TRBV12-4 to TRBJ2-4, with D perhaps matching TRBD2 (5 bases). This CDR3 region has 16 residues. Trimming shortened V by 1 base and J by 3 bases, and 13 bases separated the two germline ends. The chain's CDR3 is CASSLDGAGGKNIQYF. CDR3 DNA: TGTGCCAGCAGTTTAGATGGAGCTGGAGGCAAAAACATTCAGTACTTC.

This clonotype came up a few times. The J gene is TRBJ2-1, the V gene TRBV7-2; 10 nucleotides align to TRBD2. The germline V gene has CDR1 SGHTA and CDR2 FQGNSA. The CDR3 spans 17 residues. With V trimmed by 6 bases and J by 5 bases, 13 bases remained unmatched. CDR3 nucleotides: TGTGCCAGCAGTCAAATAGCTAGCGGGAGAATGGACAATGAGCAGTTCTTC. As protein: CASSQIASGRMDNEQFF.

The genes are TRBV24-1 and TRBJ2-1, with TRBD1 matching over 9 bases. Germline V gene data show CDR1 as KGHDR and CDR2 as SFDVKD. The CDR3 has 19 amino acids. V shed 3 bases, J shed 0 bases, and the junction held 11 bases outside the gene matches. The CDR3 nucleotides are TGTGCCACCAGTGATCCGGGACAGGGAAATATGCGCTCCTACAATGAGCAGTTCTTC. Protein product: CATSDPGQGNMRSYNEQFF.

The table lists this clonotype with a few counts. The CDR3: CASSPTGSNNSPLHF. CDR3 nucleotide sequence: TGTGCCAGCAGCCCCACCGGCAGTAACAATTCACCCCTCCACTTT. The chain couples TRBV12-3 or TRBV12-4 to TRBJ1-6, with D unresolved. CDR3 length: 15 residues. With 6 bases removed from V and 7 bases from J, the gap between germline ends came to 16 bases.

This clonotype has more than one count but fewer than ten. The rearrangement joins TRBV7-2 to TRBJ2-5; possible D gene TRBD1, 5 bases. Trimming removed 0 bases at V and 5 bases at J, with 13 bases between. Germline V gene data show CDR1 as SGHTA and CDR2 as FQGNSA. This CDR3 has 15 residues. The CDR3, as DNA: TGTGCCAGCAGCTTAGCCCCCAGGGCGGAGGAGACCCAGTACTTC. It encodes CASSLAPRAEETQYF.

V usage is TRBV9 and J usage is TRBJ1-2; D is ambiguous. The CDR3 runs 15 residues. Germline assignment: CDR1 SGDLS and CDR2 YYNGEE. The germline V and J ends were trimmed by 4 bases and 2 bases, with 15 bases remaining between them. CDR3 bases: TGTGCCAGCAGCCTGCGGACGGACCCGAACTATGGCTACACCTTC. This translates into CASSLRTDPNYGYTF.